This T cell receptor beta chain was profiled in a study of post-analysis software for immune sequencing data. Points from the study as a whole: Strong co-clustering by F measure was evident for samples that had been prepared in the same batch. Included in a set of roughly five TRBV segments more frequent in patients than controls were TRBV5-6, TRBV5-1 and TRBV20-1.

The germline CDR1 and CDR2 sequences are MDHEN and SYDVKM. The germline V and J ends were trimmed by 6 bases and 1 base, with 12 bases remaining between them. The CDR3 has 14 residues. The TCR beta cDNA libraries contained unique molecular identifiers. From approximately 0.95 to 9.8 million T cells, roughly 530,000 cDNA molecules were obtained. TCRdb reprocessed the PCR reads with MiXCR, giving one entry per CDR3 protein. The sample records some 260,000 distinct CDR3 sequences, 35% to 45% being singletons. With regard to this clonotype: Its specificity is unknown.

The sample was blood. The chain has TRBV28 and TRBJ1-1; D is unresolved. This sequence originates from a girl between 5 and 17 years old with multiple sclerosis. CDR3 in amino acids: CASSRHASNTEAFF. The CDR3 nucleotides are TGTGCCAGCAGCCGGCACGCATCGAACACTGAAGCTTTCTTT.